This T cell receptor (beta chain) was sequenced for a study of control samples from healthy donors and cancer patients. Germline V gives CDR1 SGHRS, CDR2 YFSETQ. The CDR3 consists of 13 residues. Trimming shortened V by 4 bases and J by 5 bases, and 12 bases separated the two germline ends. The assay was immunoSEQ multiplex PCR, and TCRdb's table has in-frame clones only and misses some. The repertoire holds 95,000 to 150,000 clones, 87% seen once, with roughly 12% in the top ten. Source material: blood. The sequence came from a man younger than 40 in good health. The rearrangement joins TRBV5-1 to TRBJ2-5; tentatively, D is TRBD1 (7 bases). The CDR3 DNA reads TGCGCCAGCAGCCCGCAGGGGGGTGAGACCCAGTACTTC. Amino acid sequence: CASSPQGGETQYF.